These 13 T cell receptor beta chains share one sample of origin, sequenced in a study of blood T cell repertoires in COVID-19. The table came from immunoSEQ multiplex PCR; TCRdb's copy has only in-frame clones and leaves some out. The sample lists 250,000 to 350,000 clones, 86% occurring once. Sequencing was carried out using peripheral blood. The receptors were sampled from a woman in her twenties or thirties with active or convalescent COVID-19.

V gene TRBV18 combines with J gene TRBJ2-5; possible D gene TRBD2, 6 bases. This CDR3 is 14 amino acids long. Germline CDR1 and CDR2: KGHSH and LQKENI. V was clipped by 1 base and J by 2 bases, with 8 bases between them. The CDR3 region is CASSPRGTQETQYF. DNA for the CDR3: TGTGCCAGCTCACCACGAGGGACTCAAGAGACCCAGTACTTC.

CDR3 nucleotide sequence: TGTGCCAGCAGTTACCCCCCCTCTCTTGGGCAGCGGGAGACCCAGTACTTC. Amino acid sequence: CASSYPPSLGQRETQYF. The V call is TRBV6-2 or TRBV6-3, the J call TRBJ2-5, with TRBD2 as a possible D gene (5 bases). V was shortened by 2 bases and J by 5 bases, with 21 bases between the two germline ends. Germline V lookup: CDR1 MNHEY, CDR2 SVGEGT. CDR3 length: 17 residues.

This clone appeared a few times. This chain connects TRBV19 to TRBJ1-2, with D uncertain. This CDR3 comprises 12 residues. Trimming removed 3 bases from V and 2 bases from J, with 4 bases in between. The germline CDR1 and CDR2 sequences are LNHDA and SQIVND (reference sequence). CDR3 coding DNA: TGTGCCAGTAGTATGCAGAACTATGGCTACACCTTC. Its protein product is CASSMQNYGYTF. The variable domain in full, completed from reference TRBV19 and TRBJ1-2, reads DGGITQSPKYLFRKEGQNVTLSCEQNLNHDAMYWYRQDPGQGLRLIYYSQIVNDFQKGDIAEGYSVSREKKESFPLTVTSAQKNPTAFYLCASSMQNYGYTFGSGTRLTVV.

J is TRBJ2-2 and V is TRBV27; 8 bases are a match to TRBD1. V lost 2 bases, J lost 6 bases, and 2 bases stayed unmatched. CDR1 is MNHEY and CDR2 is SMNVEV in the germline V gene (reference sequence). The CDR3 length is 14 residues. CDR3 region: CASSLGRGPGELFF. The CDR3 DNA reads as TGTGCCAGCAGTTTAGGCAGGGGGCCCGGGGAGCTGTTTTTT.

CDR3: CASSKQGSF. CDR3 DNA sequence: TGTGCCAGCAGCAAACAGGGCTCTTTT. The chain carries TRBV21-1 and TRBJ1-4; TRBD1 was called by the table and not checked on the DNA. TRBV21-1 represents a pseudogene. The CDR3 totals 9 residues.

DNA of the CDR3: TGTGCCAGCAGGGCGGGACTAGCGGACAACCAAGAGACCCAGTACTTC. Translation gives CASRAGLADNQETQYF. This chain uses TRBV2 with TRBJ2-5, with 11 bases that match TRBD2. This CDR3 has 16 amino acids. The ends lost 6 bases at V and 0 bases at J; junction bases unmatched: 6. Germline-derived CDR1 and CDR2 are SNHLY and FYNNEI.

V and J are TRBV12-3 or TRBV12-4 and TRBJ1-1, with 7 positions matching TRBD1. V dropped 7 bases and J dropped 4; count of bases not matched to a gene: 6. This CDR3 comprises 13 residues. CDR3 bases: TGTGCCAGCACGACAGGGTTGGGCACTGAAGCTTTCTTT. The encoded protein is CASTTGLGTEAFF.

This rearrangement joins TRBV7-9 to TRBJ2-7; possibly TRBD2 for D (5 bases). The germline CDR1 and CDR2 sequences are SEHNR and FQNEAQ (reference sequence). V was shortened by 1 base and J by 5 bases, with 9 bases between the two germline ends. CDR3 length: 13 amino acids. CDR3 residues: CASSLDAGDEQYF. Written as DNA, the CDR3 is TGTGCCAGCAGCTTAGATGCGGGCGACGAGCAGTACTTC. The whole variable domain, remainder taken from reference TRBV7-9 and TRBJ2-7, is DTGVSQNPRHKITKRGQNVTFRCDPISEHNRLYWYRQTLGQGPEFLTYFQNEAQLEKSRLLSDRFSAERPKGSFSTLEIQRTEQGDSAMYLCASSLDAGDEQYFGPGTRLTVT.

This clone came up once. CDR3 DNA sequence: TGCAGCGTTCGGGTGGGGGCTGCCTACTATGAAGGCTACACCTTC. Its translation is CSVRVGAAYYEGYTF. The chain uses TRBV29-1 and TRBJ1-2; the D gene is possibly TRBD1 (6 bases). The V and J ends lost 5 bases and 8 bases respectively, with 24 bases between them. CDR1 SQVTM and CDR2 ANQGSEA come from the germline V gene. The CDR3 contains 15 residues. Full variable domain (missing parts from reference TRBV29-1 and TRBJ1-2): SAVISQKPSRDICQRGTSLTIQCQVDSQVTMMFWYRQQPGQSLTLIATANQGSEATYESGFVIDKFPISRPNLTFSTLTVSNMSPEDSSIYLCSVRVGAAYYEGYTFGSGTRLTVV.

The chain couples TRBV30 to TRBJ1-2; 10 bases align to TRBD1. The CDR3 has 13 residues. V was clipped by 0 bases and J by 7 bases; unmatched bases: 2. Germline-derived CDR1 and CDR2 are GTSNPN and SVGIG (reference sequence). The CDR3 reads CAWSVGTGVGYTF. In nucleotides, the CDR3 is TGTGCCTGGAGTGTGGGGACAGGGGTTGGCTACACCTTC.

This clone was detected only once. The chain carries TRBV30 and TRBJ2-7; weak D call: TRBD2 (5 bases). Between the trimmed V and J ends, which lost 4 bases and 2 bases, there was a span of 12 bases. The V gene's germline CDR1 is GTSNPN and CDR2 SVGIG (reference sequence). There are 13 residues in the CDR3. DNA for the CDR3: TGTGCCTGGAACGAGGGCAAGCCCTACGAGCAGTACTTC. It yields the protein CAWNEGKPYEQYF.

The chain is built from TRBV24-1 and TRBJ2-1; 9 bases are shared with TRBD2. V gave up 3 bases and J gave up 12 bases; unmatched junction bases: 8. The CDR3 extends over 14 amino acids. Per germline, CDR1 KGHDR and CDR2 SFDVKD. The CDR3 DNA follows: TGTGCCACCAGTGATACATTTAGCGGGGGCTCGCAGTTCTTC. It translates to CATSDTFSGGSQFF.

The genes are TRBV14 and TRBJ1-4, with a weak D call TRBD1 (5 bases). This CDR3 comprises 12 residues. With 4 bases removed from V and 8 bases from J, the gap between germline ends came to 8 bases. CDR1 is SGHDN, CDR2 FVKESK, per germline. For the CDR3, the DNA is TGTGCCAGCAGCCGGGGCCGGGAAAAACTGTTTTTT. Translation: CASSRGREKLFF.